The 14 T cell receptor beta chains listed next were all sequenced from one sample in a study of chemoradiotherapy in HPV16-positive cancers. Sequencing was performed with immunoSEQ multiplex PCR; in TCRdb, only in-frame clones are kept and a portion is missing. Counted here are 8,600 or so clones, 70% to 90% occurring once; the ten biggest clones make up 2.5% to 4%. The source was tumor tissue, collected from a patient who underwent chemoradiotherapy. These TCRs come from a human donor with HPV-associated anogenital cancer.

The V gene is TRBV29-1, the J gene TRBJ2-1, with D unclear. The CDR3 consists of 12 residues. V shed 4 bases and J shed 8 bases, with 12 bases lying between them. Germline CDR1 and CDR2: SQVTM and ANQGSEA. The CDR3 loop is CSVAWQIDEQFF. In DNA, the CDR3 is TGCAGCGTTGCGTGGCAGATCGATGAGCAGTTCTTC.

The CDR3 loop is CASSQAGAANYF. DNA for the CDR3: TGTGCCAGCAGCCAAGCGGGGGCGGCGAACTACTTC. The rearrangement uses TRBV11-3 and TRBJ2-7; 8 bases are shared with TRBD2. Germline V lookup: CDR1 SGHNT, CDR2 YENEEA. The V gene end was trimmed by 5 bases and the J gene end by 13 bases; junction bases not matched to a gene: 10. The CDR3 has 12 residues.

The V call is TRBV2, the J call TRBJ2-2, with TRBD1 matching 10 bases. Germline V gene sequence: CDR1 SNHLY, CDR2 FYNNEI. The ends lost 6 bases at V and 3 bases at J; junction bases unmatched: 7. CDR3 length: 16 residues. CDR3 region: CASSGRGTGDTGELFF. The CDR3 nucleotides are TGTGCCAGCAGCGGTAGAGGGACAGGGGACACCGGGGAGCTGTTTTTT.

The CDR3 DNA sequence: TGTGCCTGGAGCAGCTCCAATCAGCCCCAGCATTTT. This translates into CAWSSSNQPQHF. The chain uses TRBV30 and TRBJ1-5; D ambiguous. Germline V lookup: CDR1 GTSNPN, CDR2 SVGIG (reference sequence). Trimming cost V 3 bases and J 3 bases, with 6 bases left between them. The length of the CDR3 is 12 residues.

The chain is built from TRBV7-9 and TRBJ1-1, with 9 bases that match TRBD1. There are 14 residues in the CDR3. The junction had 6 bases not matched to a gene; V was cut back by 7 bases and J by 3 bases. The V gene's germline CDR1 is SEHNR and CDR2 FQNEAQ (reference sequence). The CDR3 loop reads CASTIQGADTEAFF. CDR3 DNA: TGTGCCAGCACAATACAGGGGGCAGACACTGAAGCTTTCTTT.

This rearrangement joins TRBV5-6 to TRBJ2-7; no clear D. The CDR3 is made up of 11 amino acids. Trimming removed 5 bases at V and 5 bases at J, with 8 bases between. Germline-derived CDR1 and CDR2 are SGHDT and YYEEEE. The CDR3 bases are TGTGCCAGCAGGCTTCCCGACGAGCAGTACTTC. Its protein product is CASRLPDEQYF.

The V gene is TRBV5-1, the J gene TRBJ1-2, with TRBD1 identical over 9 bases. With V trimmed by 2 bases and J by 1 base, 3 bases remained unmatched. Germline CDR1 is SGHRS and CDR2 is YFSETQ. CDR3 length: 15 amino acids. CDR3 DNA: TGCGCCAGCAGCTTACAGGGGGCGATTAACTATGGCTACACCTTC. Amino acids: CASSLQGAINYGYTF.

The V gene is TRBV19, the J gene TRBJ2-7; no reliable D call. V was trimmed by 7 bases and J by 1 base, leaving 11 bases between them. The germline V gene has CDR1 LNHDA and CDR2 SQIVND (reference sequence). The CDR3 runs to 13 residues. CDR3 DNA: TGTGCCAGTAAGGAACCGGTTTCCTACGAGCAGTACTTC. Protein sequence: CASKEPVSYEQYF.

This chain joins TRBV6-6 and TRBJ2-7; D perhaps matches TRBD1 (7 bases). Per the germline V gene, CDR1 is MNHNY and CDR2 is SVGAGI (reference sequence). Trimming took off 2 bases at V and 3 bases at J, with 17 bases between the two ends. The CDR3 has 16 residues. The CDR3 region is CASSYAAGQRNYEQYF. Written as DNA, the CDR3 is TGTGCCAGCAGTTACGCGGCGGGACAGAGAAACTACGAGCAGTACTTC.

The chain has TRBV9 and TRBJ2-1; 11 bases map to TRBD2. V was pared by 2 bases and J by 6 bases, with 4 bases of the junction left unmatched. CDR3 length: 15 residues. Germline V gives CDR1 SGDLS, CDR2 YYNGEE. The DNA for the CDR3 is TGTGCCAGCAGCGTCGGGACTAGCGGATTCAATGAGCAGTTCTTC. Translating gives CASSVGTSGFNEQFF.

This chain joins TRBV4-1 and TRBJ2-2; 7 nucleotides agree with TRBD2. Trimming removed 1 base from V and 0 bases from J; junction bases left unmatched: 2. Germline CDR1 MGHRA, CDR2 YSYEKL. The CDR3 runs 16 residues. CDR3 bases: TGCGCCAGCAGCCAAGCAAGCGGGGCGAACACCGGGGAGCTGTTTTTT. The encoded protein is CASSQASGANTGELFF.

The genes are TRBV2 and TRBJ1-2; D not resolved. V gave up 4 bases and J gave up 5 bases, with 14 bases separating them. The CDR3 length is 14 residues. Germline CDR1 SNHLY, CDR2 FYNNEI. The CDR3 sequence: CASSGQATLYGYTF. Here the CDR3 DNA reads TGTGCCAGCAGTGGGCAGGCTACCCTGTATGGCTACACCTTC.

The rearrangement links TRBV5-1 to TRBJ2-3; 10 bases are a match to TRBD1. Trimming took 7 bases from V and 5 from J; bases not matched to a gene: 10. Per germline, CDR1 SGHRS and CDR2 YFSETQ. The CDR3 is made up of 15 amino acids. CDR3 DNA: TGCGCCAGCTCTTTGGGGGACAGGGGTGGAGATACGCAGTATTTT. Translation gives CASSLGDRGGDTQYF.

The rearrangement links TRBV10-3 to TRBJ2-1; 10 nucleotides align to TRBD1. Per the germline V gene, CDR1 is ENHRY and CDR2 is SYGVKD. CDR3 size: 16 residues. Trimming removed 2 bases from V and 7 bases from J; junction bases left unmatched: 8. CDR3 protein: CAISEVSGTGVNEQFF. In nucleotides, the CDR3 is TGTGCCATCAGTGAGGTTTCTGGGACAGGGGTGAATGAGCAGTTCTTC.